These T cell receptor beta chains were read from a single sample in a study of blood T cells in healthy people across ages. MiXCR was run by TCRdb on the 5' RACE reads, yielding one entry per CDR3 protein. The repertoire holds approximately 790,000 distinct CDR3 sequences, less than 80% seen once, with 25% to 35% in the top ten. Sequenced input: blood. These receptors were collected from a man aged 25 to 40 in good health. The CDR3 runs from the conserved cysteine through the conserved F or W. A D gene is named only where the DNA matches it firmly. Clone size is stated in some rows and not others, as once, few, many or a class when expanded.

>TRBJ2-1|TRBD1|NA|TRBV14
TGTGCCAGCAGCCGCGGACAGGGACCCTACAATGAGCAGTTCTTC
CASSRGQGPYNEQFF
>TRBJ2-7|NA|NA|TRBV5-1
TGCGCCAGCAGCTTGACCGCAGGGACTTCCTACGAGCAGTACTTC
CASSLTAGTSYEQYF
>TRBJ2-5|NA|NA|TRBV11-3
TGTGCCAGTGGACAGACACATAGGGAGACCCAGTACTTC
CASGQTHRETQYF
>TRBJ1-1|TRBD1|few|TRBV29-1
TGCAGCGCCCCAGGGGGAACTGAAGCTTTCTTT
CSAPGGTEAFF
>TRBJ2-3|NA|NA|TRBV4-3
TGCGCCAGCAGCCAAGAACAGGCAATCACAGATACGCAGTATTTT
CASSQEQAITDTQYF
>TRBJ2-1|NA|NA|TRBV28
TGTGCCAGCAGTTTTCCCCCAAAGTCGGTAAGCACCTACAATGAGCAGTTCTTC
CASSFPPKSVSTYNEQFF
>TRBJ2-5|NA|NA|TRBV28
TGTGCCACCGGAGGGCAACCTGAAGAGACCCAGTACTTC
CATGGQPEETQYF
>TRBJ1-6|NA|NA|TRBV27
TGTGCCAGCAGTTTATCCCAGGCCAATAATTCACCCCTCCACTTT
CASSLSQANNSPLHF
>TRBJ1-4|NA|NA|TRBV11-2
TGTGCCAGCAGCCGGTGGGTCAGGGTTACAACTAATGAAAAACTGTTTTTT
CASSRWVRVTTNEKLFF
>TRBJ2-1|NA|NA|TRBV11-3
TGTGCCAGCAGCTTCCTAGCCGAAGGGGGTCTCAATGAGCAGTTCTTC
CASSFLAEGGLNEQFF
>TRBJ2-1|NA|NA|TRBV12-3/TRBV12-4
TGTGCCAGCAGGCCGACGGGGGGCGCCTACAATGAGCAGTTCTTC
CASRPTGGAYNEQFF
>TRBJ2-5|NA|NA|TRBV9
TGTGCCAGCAGCGGTGAGGGGGTCAGGCAAGAGACCCAGTACTTC
CASSGEGVRQETQYF
>TRBJ1-3|TRBD1|NA|TRBV5-5
TGTGCCAGCAGCTTTACAGGGGATGGAAACACCTTATATTTT
CASSFTGDGNTLYF
>TRBJ2-3|NA|NA|TRBV12-3/TRBV12-4
TGTGCCAGCAGTAGCCCAACAGAACCTTCTAGCACAGATACGCAGTATTTT
CASSSPTEPSSTDTQYF